This TCR beta chain was identified in a study of beta chain features in type 1 diabetes. Trimming took off 8 bases at V and 2 bases at J, with 12 bases between the two ends. CDR1 and CDR2 (germline): SGHNT, YENEEA. This CDR3 spans 13 amino acids. The sample holds a few counts of this clone. Antigen unknown. Study results and limitations: There were fewer insertions and more deletions at the VDJ junctions of type 1 diabetes patients. Sequencing of cDNA might inflate the share of cells that strongly express TCR. When Type 1 diabetes patients were examined, their TCRB CDR3s proved moderately but significantly shorter in all four CD4+ subsets. PCR might show a preference for shorter templates, equally across patients and controls.

Expressed TCRB transcripts were sequenced because the isolated RNA had all been reverse transcribed beforehand. Sequencing used immunoSEQ multiplex PCR; TCRdb keeps in-frame clones, though not all of them. The data show about 360,000 clones, with roughly an eighth seen just once and 0.017% held by the top ten. The chain joins TRBV11-3 to TRBJ2-5; D is perhaps TRBD2 (6 bases). Material: naive CD4+ T cells from blood. The sequence was obtained from a man aged 18 to 30 in good health. CDR3 loop: CASALGLQETQYF. The CDR3 DNA is TGTGCCAGCGCCCTGGGACTGCAAGAGACCCAGTACTTC. The full variable domain, its missing parts supplied by reference TRBV11-3 and TRBJ2-5, is EAGVVQSPRYKIIEKKQPVAFWCNPISGHNTLYWYLQNLGQGPELLIRYENEEAVDDSQLPKDRFSAERLKGVDSTLKIQPAELGDSAVYLCASALGLQETQYFGPGTRLLVL.